Following are 29 T cell receptor beta chains from one sample sequenced in a study of vaccination and CD4 T cells after COVID-19. These receptors are not linked to any known antigen. Time point of the sample: late sampling 161 to 241 days after vaccination in a few convalescent patients. As for treatment: roughly ten-day PBMC culture with coronavirus spike peptide pools or control peptides (ViraFEST assay). The Oncomine TCR Beta short-read assay was applied to DNA of cultured CD4+ T cells. TCRdb processed the PCR reads anew with MiXCR; each CDR3 protein has one entry. The sample carries more than 20,000 distinct CDR3 sequences, around 42% recorded once. The input for sequencing was CD4+ T cells from blood, cultured in vitro, taken about 7 months after SARS-CoV-2 vaccination. The receptors shown here come from a human donor who had recovered from COVID-19.

There are a few counts of this clonotype. The chain recombines TRBV20-1 with TRBJ1-1; D remains unclear. Germline values: CDR1 DFQATT, CDR2 SNEGSKA (reference sequence). The CDR3 loop spans 11 amino acids. Trimming shortened V by 2 bases and J by 6 bases, and 7 bases separated the two germline ends. CDR3: CSARLYAEAFF. CDR3 bases: TGCAGTGCTAGATTGTACGCTGAAGCTTTCTTT.

The rearrangement joins TRBV29-1 to TRBJ2-1, with 12 bases fitting TRBD2. Looked up from germline, CDR1 is SQVTM and CDR2 is ANQGSEA. The junction had 2 bases not matched to a gene; V was cut back by 7 bases and J by 4 bases. The CDR3 has 13 amino acids. As DNA, the CDR3 is TGCAGCGGAGGGACTAGCGGGTACAATGAGCAGTTCTTC. Encoded protein: CSGGTSGYNEQFF.

The chain is built from TRBV7-2 and TRBJ2-7; D remains ambiguous. This CDR3 region has 12 residues. Germline CDR1 SGHTA, CDR2 FQGNSA. Trimming cost V 5 bases and J 7 bases, with 12 bases left between them. In nucleotides, the CDR3 is TGTGCCAGCAGCCTCAGATTGTCGGAGCAGTACTTC. As protein: CASSLRLSEQYF.

This chain uses TRBV18 with TRBJ1-1, with 8 bases identical to TRBD1. The trim removed 6 bases at V and 0 bases at J, leaving 6 bases unmatched. The CDR3 contains 15 residues. Germline V gene lookup returns CDR1 KGHSH and CDR2 LQKENI. The CDR3 sequence: CASSPKTGVNTEAFF. As DNA, the CDR3 is TGTGCCAGCTCCCCTAAGACAGGGGTGAACACTGAAGCTTTCTTT. The full variable domain, with the rest looked up from reference TRBV18 and TRBJ1-1, is NAGVMQNPRHLVRRRGQEARLRCSPMKGHSHVYWYRQLPEEGLKFMVYLQKENIIDESGMPKERFSAEFPKEGPSILRIQQVVRGDSAAYFCASSPKTGVNTEAFFGQGTRLTVV.

This clonotype was recorded once. V and J are TRBV28 and TRBJ2-3, with TRBD2 identical over 13 bases. The CDR3 is made up of 16 amino acids. In germline, CDR1 is MDHEN, CDR2 SYDVKM. V lost 6 bases, J lost 2 bases, and 5 bases stayed unmatched. The CDR3 nucleotides read TGTGCCAGCAGGACTAGCGGGAGGACGAACACAGATACGCAGTATTTT. This gives the protein CASRTSGRTNTDTQYF.

This clonotype was detected a few times. The chain recombines TRBV27 with TRBJ2-7; D may be TRBD1 or TRBD2 (5 bases each). The CDR3 is 14 amino acids. The V end was cut by 10 bases, the J end by 7 bases, with 23 bases between. Per germline, CDR1 MNHEY and CDR2 SMNVEV (reference sequence). The DNA for the CDR3 is TGTGCCACATGGGGACCTGGGGGTTTGGGAGAGCAGTACTTC. Protein product: CATWGPGGLGEQYF.

This clonotype came up a few times. This chain joins TRBV20-1 and TRBJ1-5; a possible D gene is TRBD1 (5 bases). The V gene lost 3 bases and the J gene lost 4 bases, with 16 bases spanning the gap. The germline CDR1 and CDR2 sequences are DFQATT and SNEGSKA (reference sequence). CDR3 length: 15 residues. This CDR3 is CSASGGPTGNQPQHF. CDR3 nucleotide sequence: TGCAGTGCTAGCGGGGGACCTACCGGGAATCAGCCCCAGCATTTT.

This clonotype was counted between two and nine times. The chain couples TRBV20-1 to TRBJ1-5, with D perhaps matching TRBD1 (5 bases). This CDR3 comprises 15 residues. Germline CDR1 and CDR2: DFQATT and SNEGSKA (reference sequence). Deletions cut 0 bases from V and 7 bases from J, with 16 bases between. The CDR3 nucleotides read TGCAGTGCTAGAGAAACAGGCGGAAAAGGCCAGCCCCAGCATTTT. Its protein is CSARETGGKGQPQHF.

The chain joins TRBV20-1 to TRBJ1-6; tentatively, D is TRBD1 (5 bases). Deletions cut 1 base from V and 7 bases from J, with 5 bases between. CDR3 size: 12 residues. Germline V gene sequence: CDR1 DFQATT, CDR2 SNEGSKA (reference sequence). The CDR3, as DNA: TGCAGTGCTAGAGGGGGCAATTCACCCCTCCACTTT. Translation gives CSARGGNSPLHF.

V usage is TRBV28 and J usage is TRBJ1-5; D is undetermined. The CDR3 loop spans 16 amino acids. V was trimmed by 4 bases and J by 0 bases, leaving 13 bases between them. CDR1 MDHEN and CDR2 SYDVKM come from the germline V gene. The CDR3, as DNA: TGTGCCAGCAGTTCGCTAGATAAGTATAGCAATCAGCCCCAGCATTTT. It is translated as CASSSLDKYSNQPQHF.

This clonotype turned up a few times. The chain has TRBV20-1 and TRBJ1-5, with D possibly matching TRBD1 (6 bases). Germline-derived CDR1 and CDR2 are DFQATT and SNEGSKA (reference sequence). V gave up 5 bases and J gave up 4 bases, with 18 bases separating them. The CDR3 loop spans 15 amino acids. The CDR3 region has the DNA TGCAGTGCTTTTTTATCGGACAGCCGTAATCAGCCCCAGCATTTT. Its protein product is CSAFLSDSRNQPQHF.

V usage is TRBV19 and J usage is TRBJ2-6; no firm D call. The V and J ends lost 3 bases and 0 bases respectively, with 6 bases between them. CDR3 length: 15 residues. Per germline, CDR1 LNHDA and CDR2 SQIVND (reference sequence). CDR3 coding DNA: TGTGCCAGTAGTATTGGAGTCTCTGGGGCCAACGTCCTGACTTTC. It translates to CASSIGVSGANVLTF.

The rearrangement joins TRBV6-1 to TRBJ2-7; D not resolved. The CDR3 sequence is 14 residues long. V was pared by 4 bases and J by 4 bases, with 14 bases between. Germline assignment: CDR1 MNHNS and CDR2 SASEGT. CDR3 in DNA: TGTGCCAGCAGTGGGAACTGGGTTCAGTACGAGCAGTACTTC. It is translated as CASSGNWVQYEQYF.

The rearrangement uses TRBV7-3 and TRBJ2-1; tentative D call: TRBD2 (5 bases). The CDR3 length is 13 residues. V was pared by 3 bases and J by 8 bases, with 11 bases between. Germline CDR1 SGHTA, CDR2 FQGTGA. The CDR3 sequence: CASSFSGMDEQFF. CDR3 sequence (DNA): TGTGCCAGCAGCTTTTCGGGAATGGATGAGCAGTTCTTC.

This clonotype showed up just a few times. This chain uses TRBV7-9 with TRBJ1-1, with a weak D call TRBD1 (5 bases). Per the germline V gene, CDR1 is SEHNR and CDR2 is FQNEAQ (reference sequence). CDR3 length: 15 amino acids. V was clipped by 1 base and J by 1 base, with 10 bases between them. CDR3 amino acids: CASSLGGVANTEAFF. As DNA, the CDR3 is TGTGCCAGCAGCTTAGGAGGGGTTGCGAACACTGAAGCTTTCTTT. Together with reference TRBV7-9 and TRBJ1-1, the CDR3 gives the full variable domain: DTGVSQNPRHKITKRGQNVTFRCDPISEHNRLYWYRQTLGQGPEFLTYFQNEAQLEKSRLLSDRFSAERPKGSFSTLEIQRTEQGDSAMYLCASSLGGVANTEAFFGQGTRLTVV.

The CDR3 DNA reads TGTGCCAGCAGCTTAACGCCCGGAGGGACCCAGTACTTC. Translated, it gives CASSLTPGGTQYF. The rearrangement joins TRBV7-3 to TRBJ2-5, with D possibly being TRBD2 (5 bases). The CDR3 covers 13 residues. Trimming shortened V by 0 bases and J by 7 bases, and 9 bases separated the two germline ends. In germline, CDR1 is SGHTA, CDR2 FQGTGA.

The chain couples TRBV19 to TRBJ1-1, with TRBD1 matching 7 bases. V lost 5 bases to trimming and J lost 14 bases; unmatched junction nucleotides: 20. The CDR3 has 15 amino acids. Germline loops: CDR1 LNHDA, CDR2 SQIVND (reference sequence). In DNA form, the CDR3 reads TGTGCCAGTAGTCCCCCGGCAATGGGACAGCTTGTACTCTTCTTT. Translating it yields CASSPPAMGQLVLFF.

V and J are TRBV27 and TRBJ2-7; 10 bases match TRBD1. Germline-derived CDR1 and CDR2 are MNHEY and SMNVEV (reference sequence). The trim removed 5 bases at V and 0 bases at J, leaving 25 bases unmatched. This CDR3 has 22 residues. The CDR3 spells CASSPHFPTLTGGNPNSYEQYF. CDR3 nucleotides: TGTGCCAGCAGTCCACACTTCCCGACCTTGACAGGGGGCAACCCAAACTCCTACGAGCAGTACTTC.

This chain links TRBV28 with TRBJ2-5; 10 nucleotides line up with TRBD2. CDR3 length: 15 amino acids. Germline CDR1 MDHEN, CDR2 SYDVKM. V lost 7 bases to trimming and J lost 5 bases; unmatched junction nucleotides: 10. CDR3 sequence: CASTQREGLRETQYF. The CDR3, as DNA: TGTGCCAGCACTCAGCGGGAGGGCCTCAGGGAGACCCAGTACTTC.

The V gene is TRBV6-1, the J gene TRBJ1-5; D is unresolved. The germline V gene has CDR1 MNHNS and CDR2 SASEGT. The CDR3 has 16 residues. Trimming removed 5 bases from V and 4 bases from J, with 18 bases in between. As DNA, the CDR3 is TGTGCCAGCAGTCAAAGACCGGACTTCCTAAATCAGCCCCAGCATTTT. It translates to CASSQRPDFLNQPQHF.

This clonotype was observed a handful of times. The gene calls are TRBV7-2 and TRBJ2-1; 12 bases agree with TRBD2. Germline CDR1 and CDR2: SGHTA and FQGNSA. The junction had 5 bases not matched to a gene; V was cut back by 5 bases and J by 0 bases. The CDR3 is 17 amino acids. In nucleotides, the CDR3 is TGTGCCAGCAGCCTCCTGACTAGCGGGAGCTCCTACAATGAGCAGTTCTTC. Protein product: CASSLLTSGSSYNEQFF.

V gene TRBV6-1 combines with J gene TRBJ2-5, with 7 bases identical to TRBD1. The CDR3 is 13 residues long. The germline V gene has CDR1 MNHNS and CDR2 SASEGT. V was pared by 6 bases and J by 5 bases, with 6 bases of the junction left unmatched. The CDR3: CASRDRVGETQYF. For the CDR3, the DNA is TGTGCCAGCAGAGACAGGGTCGGGGAGACCCAGTACTTC.

This chain connects TRBV15 to TRBJ2-7; TRBD2 matches at 8 bases. CDR1 LNHNV and CDR2 YYDKDF come from the germline V gene (reference sequence). Germline trimming cut 1 base from V and 1 base from J; bases unmatched to any gene: 3. The CDR3 covers 15 residues. The CDR3 DNA sequence: TGTGCCACCAGCAGAGGGCGGGGGGCGTCCTACGAGCAGTACTTC. This encodes CATSRGRGASYEQYF. The whole variable domain, remainder taken from reference TRBV15 and TRBJ2-7, is DAMVIQNPRYQVTQFGKPVTLSCSQTLNHNVMYWYQQKSSQAPKLLFHYYDKDFNNEADTPDNFQSRRPNTSFCFLDIRSPGLGDTAMYLCATSRGRGASYEQYFGPGTRLTVT.

This chain links TRBV11-3 with TRBJ2-1, with D possibly being TRBD1 or TRBD2 (5 bases each). The CDR3 spans 15 residues. Trimming shortened V by 5 bases and J by 0 bases, and 11 bases separated the two germline ends. In germline, CDR1 is SGHNT, CDR2 YENEEA. The CDR3 DNA reads as TGTGCCAGCAGCCGTGGGACGGCCTCCTACAATGAGCAGTTCTTC. This codes for CASSRGTASYNEQFF.

V usage is TRBV7-6 and J usage is TRBJ2-5; 8 bases fit TRBD2. The germline V gene encodes CDR1 SGHVS and CDR2 FNYEAQ. CDR3 length: 18 residues. Losses at the gene ends were 5 bases for V and 3 bases for J; bases not matched to a gene: 17. The CDR3 here is CASSRPHGREGEKETQYF. CDR3 bases: TGTGCCAGCAGCCGACCTCACGGACGGGAGGGGGAAAAAGAGACCCAGTACTTC. The full variable domain, in which reference TRBV7-6 and TRBJ2-5 provide the parts outside the CDR3, is GAGVSQSPRYKVTKRGQDVALRCDPISGHVSLYWYRQALGQGPEFLTYFNYEAQQDKSGLPNDRFSAERPEGSISTLTIQRTEQRDSAMYRCASSRPHGREGEKETQYFGPGTRLLVL.

The V call is TRBV15, the J call TRBJ2-5; 7 bases agree with TRBD2. CDR1 and CDR2 from the germline V gene are LNHNV and YYDKDF (reference sequence). The CDR3 loop spans 19 amino acids. V was pared by 0 bases and J by 3 bases, with 16 bases of the junction left unmatched. CDR3 sequence: CATSRDPNRLLREEETQYF. The CDR3 DNA follows: TGTGCCACCAGCAGAGATCCCAACAGACTCCTTCGGGAGGAAGAGACCCAGTACTTC.

The chain combines TRBV28 with TRBJ1-5, with D unclear. The CDR3 length is 15 residues. The V gene lost 3 bases and the J gene lost 1 base, with 10 bases spanning the gap. Germline assignment: CDR1 MDHEN and CDR2 SYDVKM. CDR3 loop: CASSLGFSSNQPQHF. Here the CDR3 DNA reads TGTGCCAGCAGTTTGGGGTTTTCGAGCAATCAGCCCCAGCATTTT.

The chain is built from TRBV29-1 and TRBJ2-3; a possible D gene is TRBD2 (5 bases). CDR1 SQVTM and CDR2 ANQGSEA come from the germline V gene. Trimming left V 5 bases short and J 6 bases short, with 15 bases between. The CDR3 runs 13 residues. CDR3 DNA: TGCAGCGTTCAGCTCGGGATCGGTGATACGCAGTATTTT. Protein sequence: CSVQLGIGDTQYF.

This clonotype was recorded a few times. J is TRBJ2-5 and V is TRBV25-1; 12 nucleotides agree with TRBD2. Per the germline V gene, CDR1 is MGHDK and CDR2 is SYGVNS. The CDR3 is 15 residues long. V was pared by 4 bases and J by 5 bases, with 5 bases of the junction left unmatched. The CDR3 bases are TGTGCCAGCAGTGCCTCCCTAGCGGGAGGGGAGACCCAGTACTTC. Amino acid sequence: CASSASLAGGETQYF.